This T cell receptor beta chain was observed in a study of CD8+ T cells in alopecia areata. Study information: In an open-label trial, patients got 5 to 10 mg tofacitinib twice daily. Treated patients received severity scores based on the percentage of scalp area affected. General study findings and limits: Affected lesional scalp, above all in alopecia totalis/universalis, was more clonal than normal scalp. Scalp samples also yield sequences from resident alphabeta T cells of normal skin.

V dropped 3 bases and J dropped 6 bases, with 12 bases sitting between them. The germline V gene encodes CDR1 SQVTM and CDR2 ANQGSEA. This CDR3 is built from 13 residues. This clone occurred a few times. Antigen: not known. Described treatment: oral pan-JAK inhibitor, 5-10 mg twice daily. Following extraction, RNA underwent reverse transcription to cDNA, which served as the sequencing template. Assay: immunoSEQ multiplex PCR; the TCRdb copy retains only in-frame clones and omits some. The sample lists around 190,000 clones; roughly 60% were seen once. This chain connects TRBV29-1 to TRBJ1-5, with no clear D. The receptor was derived from a human donor with alopecia areata. The sequencing used CD4+ T cells sorted from blood, collected at week 24, from a patient treated with tofacitinib. The CDR3 region has the DNA TGCAGCGTTGAGGCAGCGCCTGGTCAGCCCCAGCATTTT. Amino acid sequence: CSVEAAPGQPQHF.